The 7 T cell receptor beta chains in this list originate from one sample, sequenced in a study of blood T cells in healthy people across ages. Primed by a sample-barcoded 5' primer and a J-beta primer mix, a second PCR proceeded for roughly 6 to 12 cycles. Using its own MiXCR run on the 5' RACE reads, TCRdb lists one record per CDR3 protein. The profile covers 1,300,000 or so distinct CDR3 sequences, with 45% to 70% appearing a single time and over 5% taken by the ten largest. The sample consisted of blood. Receptor source: a man between 18 and 29 years old in good health.

V is TRBV20-1 and J is TRBJ1-1, with TRBD1 identical over 12 bases. V trimming: 7 bases; J trimming: 5 bases; junction bases outside the gene matches: 5. Germline assignment: CDR1 DFQATT and CDR2 SNEGSKA (reference sequence). This CDR3 is 13 amino acids long. The CDR3 DNA reads as TGCAGTGGGGGACAGGGGGCGCGGACTGAAGCTTTCTTT. Translating gives CSGGQGARTEAFF.

This rearrangement joins TRBV10-3 to TRBJ1-1; TRBD1 agrees at 7 bases. Germline values: CDR1 ENHRY, CDR2 SYGVKD. This CDR3 has 15 residues. Losses at the gene ends were 4 bases for V and 1 base for J; bases not matched to a gene: 6. CDR3 protein: CAISGFGQANTEAFF. The CDR3 DNA is TGTGCCATCAGTGGTTTTGGACAGGCGAACACTGAAGCTTTCTTT.

In the case of this clonotype: A read error is possible here, since a much larger clone lies one base away. The V call is TRBV20-1, the J call TRBJ2-7, with D hard to call. There are 13 residues in the CDR3. CDR1 DFQATT and CDR2 SNEGSKA come from the germline V gene (reference sequence). The V end lost 0 bases, the J end lost 3 bases, and 9 bases lay between the germline ends. CDR3 residues: CSARDPSFYEQYF. CDR3 coding DNA: TGCAGTGCTAGAGATCCCAGCTTCTACGAGCAGTACTTC.

The chain has TRBV27 and TRBJ1-1, with a weak D call TRBD1 (5 bases). This CDR3 has 14 residues. Germline V CDR1 and CDR2: MNHEY, SMNVEV (reference sequence). The V end lost 0 bases, the J end lost 6 bases, and 11 bases lay between the germline ends. Here the CDR3 reads CASSLSTGSAEAFF. In DNA, the CDR3 is TGTGCCAGCAGTTTATCCACAGGCTCAGCTGAAGCTTTCTTT.

The chain uses TRBV20-1 and TRBJ2-1; TRBD2 matches at 12 bases. Looked up from germline, CDR1 is DFQATT and CDR2 is SNEGSKA (reference sequence). The CDR3 extends over 16 amino acids. The J segment lost 9 bases and the V segment lost 5 bases, leaving 14 bases of the junction unmatched. The CDR3 protein is CSASSLTSGSSIEQFF. The CDR3 DNA reads TGCAGTGCTTCCTCATTGACTAGCGGGAGTTCGATTGAGCAGTTCTTC.

This chain connects TRBV25-1 to TRBJ1-1, with TRBD1 matching over 11 bases. This CDR3 comprises 18 residues. Germline values: CDR1 MGHDK, CDR2 SYGVNS. Trimming removed 4 bases from V and 0 bases from J; junction bases left unmatched: 10. As DNA, the CDR3 is TGTGCCAGCAGTGGAGGGGGGACAGGGGGTCGACTGAACACTGAAGCTTTCTTT. It translates to CASSGGGTGGRLNTEAFF.

This chain joins TRBV5-1 and TRBJ1-2, with D uncertain. The germline gives CDR1 SGHRS, CDR2 YFSETQ. The CDR3 spans 15 residues. Trimming shortened V by 0 bases and J by 4 bases, and 13 bases separated the two germline ends. The CDR3 loop reads CASSLDRRLIYGYTF. CDR3 nucleotides: TGCGCCAGCAGCTTGGATCGCCGACTTATCTATGGCTACACCTTC.